The source of this TCR beta chain is a study of shared clonotypes between healthy human individuals. Study background: Every donor yielded three CD4 naive, three CD4 memory, two CD8 naive and one CD8 memory plate.

Assay: immunoSEQ multiplex PCR; the TCRdb copy retains only in-frame clones and omits some. The sample carries about 2.3 million clones, more than 85% recorded once. This clone was found a few times. CD45RA+ naive and CD45RA-negative memory subsets were separated from CD4+ cells. The CDR3 consists of 9 residues. Trimming cost V 2 bases and J 13 bases, with 6 bases left between them. The germline CDR1 and CDR2 sequences are MNHEY and SVGAGI. Sequencing was performed on naive CD4+ T cells from PBMCs. Subset reported: CD45RA+ positively selected. V usage is TRBV6-5 and J usage is TRBJ2-7; the D gene is possibly TRBD2 (5 bases). This clonotype was obtained from a man aged 18 to 35 in good health. Some clones in this sample may be carry-over from other donors' samples. CDR3 coding DNA: TGTGCCAGCAGTTACGGACTCTACTTC. Its translation: CASSYGLYF.